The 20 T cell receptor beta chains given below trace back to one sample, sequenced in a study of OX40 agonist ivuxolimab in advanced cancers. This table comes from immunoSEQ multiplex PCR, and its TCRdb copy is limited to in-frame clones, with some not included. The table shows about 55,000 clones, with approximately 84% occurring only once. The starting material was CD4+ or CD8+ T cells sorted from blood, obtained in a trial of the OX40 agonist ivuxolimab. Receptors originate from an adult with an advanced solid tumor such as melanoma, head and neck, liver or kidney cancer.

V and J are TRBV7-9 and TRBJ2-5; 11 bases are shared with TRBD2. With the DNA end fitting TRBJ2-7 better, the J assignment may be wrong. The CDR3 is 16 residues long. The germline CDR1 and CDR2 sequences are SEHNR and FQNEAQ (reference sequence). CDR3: CASSSWTSGPPYEQYF. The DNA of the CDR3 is TGTGCCAGCAGCTCCTGGACTAGCGGGCCTCCCTACGAGCAGTACTTC.

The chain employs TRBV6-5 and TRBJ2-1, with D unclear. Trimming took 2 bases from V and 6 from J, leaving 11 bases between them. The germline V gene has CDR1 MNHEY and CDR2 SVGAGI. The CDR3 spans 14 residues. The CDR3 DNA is TGTGCCAGCAGTTACCGCCAGTTAGTCAATGAGCAGTTCTTC. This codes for CASSYRQLVNEQFF.

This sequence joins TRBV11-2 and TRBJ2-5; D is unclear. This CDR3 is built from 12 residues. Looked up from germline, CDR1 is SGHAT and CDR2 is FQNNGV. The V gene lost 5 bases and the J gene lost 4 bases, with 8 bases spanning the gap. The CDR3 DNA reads TGTGCCAGCAGCCTCGCAGGAGAGACCCAGTACTTC. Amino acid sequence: CASSLAGETQYF.

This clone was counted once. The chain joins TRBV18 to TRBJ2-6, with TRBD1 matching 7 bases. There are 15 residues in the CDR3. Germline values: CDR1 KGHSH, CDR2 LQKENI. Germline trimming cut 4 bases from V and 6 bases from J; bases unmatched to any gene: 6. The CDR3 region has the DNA TGTGCCAGCTCACAAGACAGGGCATCGGCCAACGTCCTGACTTTC. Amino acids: CASSQDRASANVLTF.

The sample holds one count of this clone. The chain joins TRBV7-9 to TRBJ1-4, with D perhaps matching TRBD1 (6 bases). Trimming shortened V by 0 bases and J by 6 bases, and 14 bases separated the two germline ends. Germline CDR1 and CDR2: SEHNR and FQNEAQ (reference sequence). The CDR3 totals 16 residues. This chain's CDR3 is CASSLALQGRDEKLFF. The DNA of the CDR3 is TGTGCCAGCAGCTTAGCTCTCCAGGGGAGGGATGAAAAACTGTTTTTT.

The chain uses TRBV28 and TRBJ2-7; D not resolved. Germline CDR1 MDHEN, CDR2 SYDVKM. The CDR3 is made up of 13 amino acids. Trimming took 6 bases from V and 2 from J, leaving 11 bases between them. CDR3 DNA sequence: TGTGCCAGCAGCGGCGTCACGCCCTACGAGCAGTACTTC. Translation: CASSGVTPYEQYF.

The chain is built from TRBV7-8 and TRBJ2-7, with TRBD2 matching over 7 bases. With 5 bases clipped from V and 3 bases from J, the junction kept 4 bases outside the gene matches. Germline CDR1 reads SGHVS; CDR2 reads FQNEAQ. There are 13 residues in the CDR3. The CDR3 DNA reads TGTGCCAGCAGCAGGGGCGGGAGCTACGAGCAGTACTTC. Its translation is CASSRGGSYEQYF.

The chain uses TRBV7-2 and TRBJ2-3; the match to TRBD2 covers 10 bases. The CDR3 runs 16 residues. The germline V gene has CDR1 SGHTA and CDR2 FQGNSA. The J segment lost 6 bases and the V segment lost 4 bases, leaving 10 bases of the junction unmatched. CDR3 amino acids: CASSSGLAVPQDTQYF. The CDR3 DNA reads TGTGCCAGCAGCTCAGGACTAGCGGTCCCGCAGGATACGCAGTATTTT.

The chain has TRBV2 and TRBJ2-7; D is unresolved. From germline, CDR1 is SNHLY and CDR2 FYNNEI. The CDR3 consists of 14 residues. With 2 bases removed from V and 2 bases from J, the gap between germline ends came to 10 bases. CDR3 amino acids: CASSEIRLTYEQYF. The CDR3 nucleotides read TGTGCCAGCAGTGAAATAAGGCTGACCTACGAGCAGTACTTC. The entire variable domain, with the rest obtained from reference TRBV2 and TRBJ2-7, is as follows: EPEVTQTPSHQVTQMGQEVILRCVPISNHLYFYWYRQILGQKVEFLVSFYNNEISEKSEIFDDQFSVERPDGSNFTLKIRSTKLEDSAMYFCASSEIRLTYEQYFGPGTRLTVT.

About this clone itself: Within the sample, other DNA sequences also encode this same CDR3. The CDR3 DNA reads as TGCGCCAGCAGCTTGGTTGGAGAGACCCAGTACTTC. It codes for CASSLVGETQYF. The chain combines TRBV5-1 with TRBJ2-5; D gene unclear. The CDR3 runs 12 residues. V was pared by 0 bases and J by 4 bases, with 4 bases between. Germline CDR1 SGHRS, CDR2 YFSETQ.

CDR3 DNA sequence: TGTGCCAGCCTTCGAACCTACGAGCAGTACTTC. It specifies CASLRTYEQYF. The V and J genes are TRBV6-6 and TRBJ2-7; D not resolved. Trimming removed 8 bases from V and 2 bases from J, with 7 bases in between. The CDR3 loop spans 11 amino acids. Per the germline V gene, CDR1 is MNHNY and CDR2 is SVGAGI (reference sequence).

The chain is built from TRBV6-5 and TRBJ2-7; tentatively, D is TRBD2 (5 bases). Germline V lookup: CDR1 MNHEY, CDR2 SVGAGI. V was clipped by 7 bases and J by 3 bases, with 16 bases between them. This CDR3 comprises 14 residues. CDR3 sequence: CASTSVREYYEQYF. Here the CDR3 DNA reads TGTGCCAGCACCTCCGTGAGGGAATACTACGAGCAGTACTTC.

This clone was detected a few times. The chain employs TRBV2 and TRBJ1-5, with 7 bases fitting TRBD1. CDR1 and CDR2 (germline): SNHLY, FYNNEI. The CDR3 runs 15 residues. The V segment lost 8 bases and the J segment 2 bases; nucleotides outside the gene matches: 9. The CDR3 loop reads CASQTGEGGNQPQHF. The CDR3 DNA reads TGTGCCAGCCAAACAGGGGAAGGGGGCAATCAGCCCCAGCATTTT.

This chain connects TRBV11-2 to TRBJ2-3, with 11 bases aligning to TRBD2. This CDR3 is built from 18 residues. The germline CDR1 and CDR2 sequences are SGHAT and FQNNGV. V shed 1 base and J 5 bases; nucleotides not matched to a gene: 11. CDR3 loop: CASSLGALAGGPGDTQYF. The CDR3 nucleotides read TGTGCCAGCAGCTTAGGAGCCCTAGCGGGAGGCCCTGGAGATACGCAGTATTTT.

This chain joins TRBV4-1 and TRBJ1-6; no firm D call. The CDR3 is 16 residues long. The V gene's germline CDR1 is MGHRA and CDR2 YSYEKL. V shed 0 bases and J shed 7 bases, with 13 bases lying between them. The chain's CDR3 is CASSQDSGPVNSPLHF. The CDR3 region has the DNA TGCGCCAGCAGCCAAGATAGTGGGCCAGTAAATTCACCCCTCCACTTT.

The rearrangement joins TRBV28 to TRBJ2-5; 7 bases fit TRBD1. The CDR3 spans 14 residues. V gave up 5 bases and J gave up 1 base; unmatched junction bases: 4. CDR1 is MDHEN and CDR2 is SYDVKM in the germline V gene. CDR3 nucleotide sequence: TGTGCCAGCAGTACCAGACAGGGCCAAGAGACCCAGTACTTC. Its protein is CASSTRQGQETQYF.

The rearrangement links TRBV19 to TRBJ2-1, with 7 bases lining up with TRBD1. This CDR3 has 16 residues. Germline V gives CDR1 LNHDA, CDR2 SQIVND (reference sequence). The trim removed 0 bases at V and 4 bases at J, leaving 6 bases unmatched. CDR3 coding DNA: TGTGCCAGTAGTATAGAAGGCAGGGGGAGATACAATGAGCAGTTCTTC. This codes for CASSIEGRGRYNEQFF.

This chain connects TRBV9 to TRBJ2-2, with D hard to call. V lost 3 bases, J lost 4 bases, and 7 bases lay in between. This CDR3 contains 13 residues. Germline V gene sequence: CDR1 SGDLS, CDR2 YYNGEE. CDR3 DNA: TGTGCCAGCAGCGCCGGCTTCACCGGGGAGCTGTTTTTT. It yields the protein CASSAGFTGELFF. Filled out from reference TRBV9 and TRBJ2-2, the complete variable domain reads DSGVTQTPKHLITATGQRVTLRCSPRSGDLSVYWYQQSLDQGLQFLIQYYNGEERAKGNILERFSAQQFPDLHSELNLSSLELGDSALYFCASSAGFTGELFFGEGSRLTVL.

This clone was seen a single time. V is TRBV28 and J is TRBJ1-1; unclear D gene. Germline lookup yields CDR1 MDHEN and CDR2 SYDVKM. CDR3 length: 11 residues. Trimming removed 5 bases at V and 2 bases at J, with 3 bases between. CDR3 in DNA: TGTGCCAGCAGTATTAACACTGAAGCTTTCTTT. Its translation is CASSINTEAFF.

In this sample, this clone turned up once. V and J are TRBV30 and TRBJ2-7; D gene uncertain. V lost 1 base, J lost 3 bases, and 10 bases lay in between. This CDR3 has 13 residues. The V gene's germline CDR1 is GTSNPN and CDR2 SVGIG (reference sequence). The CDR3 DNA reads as TGTGCCTGGAGTGAAGGGTTTTACTACGAGCAGTACTTC. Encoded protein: CAWSEGFYYEQYF.